This T cell receptor (beta chain) was captured in a study of blood T cell repertoires in COVID-19 (dated by TCRdb to between 2020 and 2021). About the study as a whole: The collaborator samples originated in the United States, Italy and Spain and spanned the acute and convalescent phases of COVID-19. Sample metadata almost always included a de-identified subject ID, COVID-19 status, age in years and sex. The dataset comprised deeply sampled blood TCRbeta repertoires from subjects exposed to, actively infected with, or recovered from COVID-19. The material from the prospective study consisted of cDNA or gDNA derived from T cells, B-cell-depleted T cells, or PBMCs. Samples came from the ongoing ImmuneRACE study (first 160 participants) plus 1,254 subjects from 6 global collaborators. The repertoires were released in a freely available public database meant as a resource for research on the immune response to SARS-CoV-2. HLA class I and class II types, where available, came from metadata supplied by the sample provider rather than from assay-based typing.

V loses 0 bases of germline sequence and J loses 4 bases, and the interval between the two ends is 22 bases. CDR1 and CDR2 were assigned from the germline V gene as SNHLY and FYNNEI. The CDR3 contains 19 residues, cysteine and phenylalanine counted. Of all the DNA, just the CDR3 is kept, 57 bases in frame from base 1. The paper's findings and limits, for the study overall: The quantity of clinical and demographic metadata differed by source and by participant and was supplied without curation.

Points on this clone: Its antigen has not been determined. The sample holds no much larger clone one base away, and base qualities are not on file.

TCRbeta CDR3 regions were amplified from genomic DNA using the immunoSEQ Assay, a bias-controlled multiplex PCR. As for the original processing: The number of nucleated cells in each sample was estimated from the amplification of reference gene primers within the assay. Sequence reads were collapsed and filtered to measure the absolute abundance of every unique TCRbeta CDR3 rearrangement. For each sample, productive Simpson clonality was calculated as the square root of Simpson's diversity index over productive rearrangements. This immuneACCESS table, as held by TCRdb, lists in-frame sequences with V and J called but not all clones. Of the missing ones, under half trace to an unresolved V gene in checked studies; the others have no known cause. The DNA gave D and trimming, while V, J and clone size come from that table. The sample includes more than 150,000 clones, with roughly 79% observed a single time. About 18% of the sample rests with the top ten.

Whole blood was collected in K2EDTA tubes by collaborating institutions according to the institutions' own protocols. For TCRbeta analysis, collaborators shipped samples as frozen whole blood, isolated PBMCs, or DNA extracted from either of those sample types. The chain was built from TRBV2 and TRBJ2-4; possibly the D gene is TRBD1, per 6 matching bases. The receptor was isolated from a man aged 55-75 years with active or convalescent COVID-19. The sequenced sample consisted of peripheral blood. The nucleotide sequence is given as TGTGCCAGCAGTGAAGCGTCAGGGGTGCTGCAGCGGCAGAAAAACATTCAGTACTTC. This encodes CASSEASGVLQRQKNIQYF.